This passage covers 16 T cell receptor beta chains from one sample sequenced in a study of Graves' ophthalmopathy and Graves' hyperthyroidism. Transcripts of RNA were the source for amplifying TCR beta CDR3 regions. RT-PCR with HTBI primers came first, then second-round multiplex PCR. TCRdb ran MiXCR on the multiplex PCR reads and lists one entry per CDR3 protein. Of more than 550,000 distinct CDR3 sequences in the sample, 35% to 45% were seen once. What was sequenced was peripheral blood. These receptors were taken from an adult man with Graves' ophthalmopathy.

This rearrangement joins TRBV18 to TRBJ1-2, with D tentatively TRBD1 (6 bases). This CDR3 has 14 residues. The V gene lost 4 bases and the J gene lost 6 bases, with 15 bases spanning the gap. CDR1 is KGHSH, CDR2 LQKENI, per germline. The CDR3 bases are TGTGCCAGCTCACGCTACAGGGAGTCGGATGGCTACACCTTC. This codes for CASSRYRESDGYTF. Full variable domain (rest looked up from reference TRBV18 and TRBJ1-2): NAGVMQNPRHLVRRRGQEARLRCSPMKGHSHVYWYRQLPEEGLKFMVYLQKENIIDESGMPKERFSAEFPKEGPSILRIQQVVRGDSAAYFCASSRYRESDGYTFGSGTRLTVV.

This sequence joins TRBV24-1 and TRBJ1-2; D ambiguous. This CDR3 contains 13 residues. Trimming stripped 5 bases from V and 2 bases from J, with 8 bases between. Germline CDR1 is KGHDR and CDR2 is SFDVKD. The CDR3 DNA reads as TGTGCCACCAGTGTAACGGCCAACTATGGCTACACCTTC. This sequence encodes CATSVTANYGYTF.

This clonotype has ten or more counts. The chain is built from TRBV14 and TRBJ1-1, with 8 nucleotides matching TRBD1. Germline CDR1 SGHDN, CDR2 FVKESK. The length of the CDR3 is 13 residues. Trimming removed 2 bases from V and 6 bases from J; junction bases left unmatched: 2. DNA of the CDR3: TGTGCCAGCAGCCAAATACAGGGGGCTGAAGCTTTCTTT. Translating it yields CASSQIQGAEAFF.

This clonotype was counted between two and nine times. The rearrangement uses TRBV4-3 and TRBJ2-1; 7 bases map to TRBD1. The junction had 7 bases not matched to a gene; V was cut back by 0 bases and J by 14 bases. The CDR3 is made up of 13 amino acids. Per the germline V gene, CDR1 is LGHNA and CDR2 is YSLEER. CDR3 DNA: TGCGCCAGCAGCCAAGATAGTAGTCAGGGGGAGTTCTTC. It is translated as CASSQDSSQGEFF.

This clonotype was picked up many times. This chain connects TRBV19 to TRBJ1-1; D not certain. Trimming left V 1 base short and J 6 bases short, with 9 bases between. CDR3 length equals 13 residues. Germline assignment: CDR1 LNHDA and CDR2 SQIVND (reference sequence). For the CDR3, the DNA is TGTGCCAGTAGTATAGGGAGGGCGGCTGAAGCTTTCTTT. Its protein product is CASSIGRAAEAFF.

This clonotype was detected ten times or more. The chain employs TRBV7-2 and TRBJ2-2, with D perhaps TRBD2 (5 bases). This CDR3 has 14 amino acids. Germline loops: CDR1 SGHTA, CDR2 FQGNSA. The V end was cut by 0 bases, the J end by 6 bases, with 8 bases between. The CDR3 region is CASSLAGSPGELFF. The DNA of the CDR3 is TGTGCCAGCAGCTTAGCGGGGAGTCCCGGGGAGCTGTTTTTT.

This clonotype was seen many times. The chain employs TRBV29-1 and TRBJ1-2; the D gene is possibly TRBD1 (5 bases). V dropped 3 bases and J dropped 2 bases, with 13 bases sitting between them. This CDR3 has 14 amino acids. CDR1 is SQVTM, CDR2 ANQGSEA, per germline. The CDR3 loop is CSVDPSTGNYGYTF. CDR3 nucleotides: TGCAGCGTTGACCCCTCCACAGGCAACTATGGCTACACCTTC. The whole variable domain, filled in from reference TRBV29-1 and TRBJ1-2, reads SAVISQKPSRDICQRGTSLTIQCQVDSQVTMMFWYRQQPGQSLTLIATANQGSEATYESGFVIDKFPISRPNLTFSTLTVSNMSPEDSSIYLCSVDPSTGNYGYTFGSGTRLTVV.

V and J are TRBV7-9 and TRBJ2-3; 7 nucleotides agree with TRBD2. V lost 0 bases, J lost 4 bases, and 1 base stayed unmatched. This CDR3 contains 14 residues. In germline, CDR1 is SEHNR, CDR2 FQNEAQ (reference sequence). CDR3 protein: CASSLASGADTQYF. Written as DNA, the CDR3 is TGTGCCAGCAGCTTAGCCAGCGGGGCAGATACGCAGTATTTT.

This chain uses TRBV7-2 with TRBJ2-7; D may match TRBD1 or TRBD2 (6 bases each). This CDR3 spans 16 amino acids. Germline V gene lookup returns CDR1 SGHTA and CDR2 FQGNSA. V dropped 6 bases and J dropped 2 bases, with 20 bases sitting between them. CDR3 sequence (DNA): TGTGCCAGCAGTCCCGGACAGCCAGCGGGTACCTACGAGCAGTACTTC. Protein product: CASSPGQPAGTYEQYF. Complete variable domain (other parts from reference TRBV7-2 and TRBJ2-7): GAGVSQSPSNKVTEKGKDVELRCDPISGHTALYWYRQSLGQGLEFLIYFQGNSAPDKSGLPSDRFSAERTGGSVSTLTIQRTQQEDSAVYLCASSPGQPAGTYEQYFGPGTRLTVT.

The chain joins TRBV2 to TRBJ2-5; D is tentatively TRBD1 or TRBD2 (5 bases each). V lost 7 bases and J lost 0, with 12 bases in between. Germline-derived CDR1 and CDR2 are SNHLY and FYNNEI. The CDR3 has 14 amino acids. CDR3 protein: CASKAGSNQETQYF. CDR3 coding DNA: TGTGCCAGCAAAGCAGGGAGCAACCAAGAGACCCAGTACTTC.

This clonotype was seen once. A junction boundary mismatches the germline segment, possibly from a read error. CDR3 residues: CAASGRDRGCSGANVLTF. CDR3 nucleotides: TGTGCCGCCAGTGGCCGGGACAGGGGTTGCTCTGGGGCCAACGTCCTGACTTTC. This rearrangement joins TRBV24-1 to TRBJ2-6; 10 bases align to TRBD1. The germline V gene encodes CDR1 KGHDR and CDR2 SFDVKD. The CDR3 length is 18 residues.

A word on this clonotype: A much more abundant neighbour one base away suggests this may be a read error. The chain recombines TRBV20-1 with TRBJ1-5; D is ambiguous. CDR3 length: 13 amino acids. Trimming removed 3 bases at V and 5 bases at J, with 11 bases between. The germline V gene encodes CDR1 DFQATT and CDR2 SNEGSKA (reference sequence). The CDR3 nucleotides read TGCAGTGCTAGTTGGGGAGGCGATCAGCCCCAGCATTTT. It specifies CSASWGGDQPQHF.

The V call is TRBV5-4, the J call TRBJ2-5, with 8 bases fitting TRBD1. The germline V gene encodes CDR1 SGHNT and CDR2 YYREEE (reference sequence). The CDR3 is 12 residues long. V dropped 4 bases and J dropped 12; count of bases not matched to a gene: 8. The CDR3 spells CASSRGQAGKYF. The CDR3 DNA reads as TGTGCCAGCAGCCGGGGACAGGCGGGAAAGTACTTC.

This clonotype was seen repeatedly, ten times or more. The chain employs TRBV2 and TRBJ1-4; a weak D match, TRBD1 (5 bases). In germline, CDR1 is SNHLY, CDR2 FYNNEI. This CDR3 spans 15 amino acids. V gave up 4 bases and J gave up 7 bases, with 16 bases separating them. CDR3 sequence: CASSVNEGWGEKLFF. DNA for the CDR3: TGTGCCAGCAGTGTTAATGAGGGGTGGGGTGAAAAACTGTTTTTT.

Many counts were recorded for this clonotype. The chain joins TRBV2 to TRBJ2-7; no definite D call. This CDR3 has 11 residues. Trimming stripped 4 bases from V and 7 bases from J, with 8 bases between. CDR1 SNHLY and CDR2 FYNNEI come from the germline V gene. CDR3 coding DNA: TGTGCCAGCAGTGGTGTCTGGGAGCAGTACTTC. It translates to CASSGVWEQYF.

The chain is built from TRBV2 and TRBJ2-5, with 9 bases lining up with TRBD2. Trimming took 8 bases from V and 1 from J; bases not matched to a gene: 11. Germline V gives CDR1 SNHLY, CDR2 FYNNEI. The CDR3 contains 16 residues. The CDR3 spells CASVQREANSQETQYF. The CDR3 DNA reads TGTGCCAGCGTTCAGCGGGAGGCGAATTCCCAAGAGACCCAGTACTTC.